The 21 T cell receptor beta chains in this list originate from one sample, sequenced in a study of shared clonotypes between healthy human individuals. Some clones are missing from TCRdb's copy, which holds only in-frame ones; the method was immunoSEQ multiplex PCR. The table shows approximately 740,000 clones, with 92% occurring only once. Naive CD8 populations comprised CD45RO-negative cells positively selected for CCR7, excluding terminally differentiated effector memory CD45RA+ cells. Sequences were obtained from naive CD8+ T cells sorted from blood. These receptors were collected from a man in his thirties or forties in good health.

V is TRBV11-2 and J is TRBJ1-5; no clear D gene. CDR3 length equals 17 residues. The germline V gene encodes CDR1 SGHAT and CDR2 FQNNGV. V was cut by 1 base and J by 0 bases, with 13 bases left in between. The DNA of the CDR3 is TGTGCCAGCAGCTTAGGTACAGTCGAGTATAGCAATCAGCCCCAGCATTTT. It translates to CASSLGTVEYSNQPQHF.

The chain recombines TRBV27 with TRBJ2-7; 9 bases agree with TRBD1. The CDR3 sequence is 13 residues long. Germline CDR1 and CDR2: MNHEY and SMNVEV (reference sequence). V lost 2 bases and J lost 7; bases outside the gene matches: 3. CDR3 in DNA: TGTGCCAGCAGTTTAGACAGGGGGAAGGAGCAGTACTTC. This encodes CASSLDRGKEQYF.

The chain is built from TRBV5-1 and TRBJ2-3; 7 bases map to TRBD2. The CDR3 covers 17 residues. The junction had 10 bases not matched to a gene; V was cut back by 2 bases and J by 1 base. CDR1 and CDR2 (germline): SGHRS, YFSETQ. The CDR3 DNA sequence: TGCGCCAGCAGCTTTTTCGGGGCGGGAGTGGGCACAGATACGCAGTATTTT. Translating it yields CASSFFGAGVGTDTQYF.

As DNA, the CDR3 is TGTGCCAGCTTGGGGAGCGGTTCGGGCACCGGGGAGCTGTTTTTT. Its protein is CASLGSGSGTGELFF. The chain employs TRBV21-1 and TRBJ2-2; the D call in the table, TRBD2, was not verified against the DNA. TRBV21-1 is termed a pseudogene. CDR3 length equals 15 residues.

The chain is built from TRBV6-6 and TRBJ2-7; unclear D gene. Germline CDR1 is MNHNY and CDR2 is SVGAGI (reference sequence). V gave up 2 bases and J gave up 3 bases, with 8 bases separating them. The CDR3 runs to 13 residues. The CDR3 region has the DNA TGTGCCAGCAGTTACGGATCGGGCTACGAGCAGTACTTC. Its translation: CASSYGSGYEQYF.

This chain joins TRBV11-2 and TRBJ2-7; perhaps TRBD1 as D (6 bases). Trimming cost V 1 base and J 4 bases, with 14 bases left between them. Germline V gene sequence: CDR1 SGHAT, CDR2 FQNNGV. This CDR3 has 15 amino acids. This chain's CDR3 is CASSLASQGRYEQYF. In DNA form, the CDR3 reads TGTGCCAGCAGCTTAGCGAGTCAGGGGCGTTACGAGCAGTACTTC.

CDR3 DNA: TGTGCCAGTAGTATAGGCGCCGGGACTAGCGGGAGGGGAAACATTCAGTACTTC. Residues: CASSIGAGTSGRGNIQYF. This rearrangement joins TRBV19 to TRBJ2-4; 16 bases fit TRBD2. This CDR3 comprises 18 residues. Germline CDR1 reads LNHDA; CDR2 reads SQIVND (reference sequence). The junction had 6 bases not matched to a gene; V was cut back by 1 base and J by 6 bases.

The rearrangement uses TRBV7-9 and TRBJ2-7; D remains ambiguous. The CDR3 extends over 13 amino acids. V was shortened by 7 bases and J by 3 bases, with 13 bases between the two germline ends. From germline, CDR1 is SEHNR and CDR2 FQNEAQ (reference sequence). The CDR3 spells CASTPPTDYEQYF. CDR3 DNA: TGTGCCAGCACCCCCCCGACGGACTACGAGCAGTACTTC.

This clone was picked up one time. CDR3 in DNA: TGTGCCAGCTCACCCCGACCGGGACTAGCCGAATCCTACGAGCAGTACTTC. Its translation: CASSPRPGLAESYEQYF. The V and J genes are TRBV18 and TRBJ2-7; 9 positions match TRBD2. The CDR3 has 17 amino acids. V shed 3 bases, J shed 1 base, and the junction held 10 bases outside the gene matches. CDR1 is KGHSH and CDR2 is LQKENI in the germline V gene. The entire variable domain, with the rest obtained from reference TRBV18 and TRBJ2-7, is as follows: NAGVMQNPRHLVRRRGQEARLRCSPMKGHSHVYWYRQLPEEGLKFMVYLQKENIIDESGMPKERFSAEFPKEGPSILRIQQVVRGDSAAYFCASSPRPGLAESYEQYFGPGTRLTVT.

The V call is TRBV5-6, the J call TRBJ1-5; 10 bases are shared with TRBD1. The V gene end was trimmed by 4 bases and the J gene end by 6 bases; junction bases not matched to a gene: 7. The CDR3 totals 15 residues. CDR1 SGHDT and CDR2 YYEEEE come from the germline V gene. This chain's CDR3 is CASSPSGTGVQPQHF. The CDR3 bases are TGTGCCAGCAGCCCCTCCGGGACAGGGGTTCAGCCCCAGCATTTT.

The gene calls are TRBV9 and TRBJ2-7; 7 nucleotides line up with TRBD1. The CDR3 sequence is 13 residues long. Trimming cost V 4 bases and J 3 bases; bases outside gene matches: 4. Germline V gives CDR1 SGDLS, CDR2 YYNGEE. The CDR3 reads CASSPHRGYEQYF. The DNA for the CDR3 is TGTGCCAGCAGCCCGCACAGGGGCTACGAGCAGTACTTC.

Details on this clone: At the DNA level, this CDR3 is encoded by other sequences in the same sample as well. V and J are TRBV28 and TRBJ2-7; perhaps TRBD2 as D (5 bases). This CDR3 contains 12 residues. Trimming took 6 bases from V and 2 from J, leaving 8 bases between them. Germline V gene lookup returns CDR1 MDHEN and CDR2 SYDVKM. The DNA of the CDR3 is TGTGCCAGCAGCCCCGGGGCCTACGAGCAGTACTTC. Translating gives CASSPGAYEQYF.

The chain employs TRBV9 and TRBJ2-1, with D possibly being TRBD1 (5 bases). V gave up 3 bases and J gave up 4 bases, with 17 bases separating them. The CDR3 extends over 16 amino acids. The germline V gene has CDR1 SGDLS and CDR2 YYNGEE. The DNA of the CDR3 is TGTGCCAGCAGCGGGACATCGCCCGACGTTTACAATGAGCAGTTCTTC. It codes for CASSGTSPDVYNEQFF.

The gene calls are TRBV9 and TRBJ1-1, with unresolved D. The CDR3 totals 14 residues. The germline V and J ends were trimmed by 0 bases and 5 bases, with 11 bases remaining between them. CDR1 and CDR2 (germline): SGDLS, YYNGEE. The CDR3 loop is CASSVADGLTEAFF. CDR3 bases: TGTGCCAGCAGCGTAGCCGATGGGCTTACTGAAGCTTTCTTT.

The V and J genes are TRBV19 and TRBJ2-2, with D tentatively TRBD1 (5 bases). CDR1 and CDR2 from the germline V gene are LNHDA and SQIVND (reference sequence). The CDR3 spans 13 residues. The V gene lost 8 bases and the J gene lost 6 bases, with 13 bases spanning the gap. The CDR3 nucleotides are TGTGCCAGTTCGCAGGGTTGGCCCGGGGAGCTGTTTTTT. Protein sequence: CASSQGWPGELFF.

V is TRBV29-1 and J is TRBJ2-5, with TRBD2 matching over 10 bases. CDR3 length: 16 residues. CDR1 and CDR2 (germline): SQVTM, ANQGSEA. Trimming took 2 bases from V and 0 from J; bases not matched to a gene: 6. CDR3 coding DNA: TGCAGCGTTGAATTCCTAGCGGGGGAGTACCAAGAGACCCAGTACTTC. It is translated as CSVEFLAGEYQETQYF.

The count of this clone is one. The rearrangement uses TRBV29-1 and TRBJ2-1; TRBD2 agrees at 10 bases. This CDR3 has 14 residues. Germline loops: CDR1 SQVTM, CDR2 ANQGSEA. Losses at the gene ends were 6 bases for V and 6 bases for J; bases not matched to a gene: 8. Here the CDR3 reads CSVGLAGAGNEQFF. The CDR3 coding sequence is TGCAGCGTGGGCCTAGCGGGAGCGGGCAATGAGCAGTTCTTC.

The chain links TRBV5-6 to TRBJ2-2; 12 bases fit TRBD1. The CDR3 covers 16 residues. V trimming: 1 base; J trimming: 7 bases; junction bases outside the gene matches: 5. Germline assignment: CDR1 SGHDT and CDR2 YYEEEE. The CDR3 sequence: CASSLWDRGPNGELFF. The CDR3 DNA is TGTGCCAGCAGCTTGTGGGACAGGGGGCCGAACGGGGAGCTGTTTTTT.

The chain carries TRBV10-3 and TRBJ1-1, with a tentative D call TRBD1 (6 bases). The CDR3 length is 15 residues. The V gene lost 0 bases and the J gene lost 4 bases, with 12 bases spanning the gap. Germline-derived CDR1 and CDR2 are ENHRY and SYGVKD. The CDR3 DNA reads TGTGCCATCAGTGAGTCGGGTACAGGGACCACTGAAGCTTTCTTT. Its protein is CAISESGTGTTEAFF.

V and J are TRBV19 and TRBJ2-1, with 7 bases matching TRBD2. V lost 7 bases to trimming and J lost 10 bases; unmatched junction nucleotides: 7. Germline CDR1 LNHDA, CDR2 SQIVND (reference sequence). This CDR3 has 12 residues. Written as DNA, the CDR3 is TGTGCCAGTAAAGGACTAGACATCGAGCAGTTCTTC. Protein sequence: CASKGLDIEQFF. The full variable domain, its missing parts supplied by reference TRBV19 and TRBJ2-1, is DGGITQSPKYLFRKEGQNVTLSCEQNLNHDAMYWYRQDPGQGLRLIYYSQIVNDFQKGDIAEGYSVSREKKESFPLTVTSAQKNPTAFYLCASKGLDIEQFFGPGTRLTVL.

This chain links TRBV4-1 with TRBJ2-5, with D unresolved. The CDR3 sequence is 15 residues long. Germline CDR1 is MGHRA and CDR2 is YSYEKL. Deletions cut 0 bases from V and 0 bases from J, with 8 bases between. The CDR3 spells CASSQDWANQETQYF. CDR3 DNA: TGCGCCAGCAGCCAAGATTGGGCGAACCAAGAGACCCAGTACTTC.